Each of the 15 T cell receptor beta chains below was sequenced from the same sample in a study of blood T cell repertoires in COVID-19. TCRdb keeps only in-frame clones here, not all; method: immunoSEQ multiplex PCR. Seen here are about 110,000 clones, about 88% observed once, and the top ten hold 6.5% to 10%. Material: peripheral blood. These receptor sequences come from a woman between 70 and 85 years old who had recovered from COVID-19.

This chain uses TRBV14 with TRBJ1-1; the match to TRBD1 covers 8 bases. There are 14 residues in the CDR3. Germline CDR1 SGHDN, CDR2 FVKESK. With 3 bases clipped from V and 7 bases from J, the junction kept 7 bases outside the gene matches. In DNA, the CDR3 is TGTGCCAGCAGCCATGCCTGGACAGGGAGTGAAGCTTTCTTT. This codes for CASSHAWTGSEAFF.

The chain has TRBV6-5 and TRBJ2-5, with 8 bases lining up with TRBD1. Germline V lookup: CDR1 MNHEY, CDR2 SVGAGI. The CDR3 totals 14 residues. With V trimmed by 8 bases and J by 7 bases, 12 bases remained unmatched. This chain's CDR3 is CASWKDSTGGTQYF. Written as DNA, the CDR3 is TGTGCCAGCTGGAAGGACAGCACAGGGGGGACCCAGTACTTC.

This clone was seen only a few times. The V and J genes are TRBV21-1 and TRBJ2-1; the D segment call TRBD1 is taken from the table without a DNA check. TRBV21-1 is a pseudogene locus. There are 16 residues in the CDR3. The CDR3 sequence is CASSKDSQQGRNEQFF. The CDR3 region has the DNA TGTGCCAGCAGCAAAGATTCCCAGCAGGGGAGAAATGAGCAGTTCTTC.

This CDR3 is CASSLRRDASTDTQYF. DNA for the CDR3: TGCGCCAGCAGCCTTCGCAGGGATGCTAGCACAGATACGCAGTATTTT. J is TRBJ2-3 and V is TRBV4-3, with D possibly being TRBD1 (5 bases). The CDR3 extends over 16 amino acids. V gave up 4 bases and J gave up 0 bases, with 14 bases separating them. The germline V gene has CDR1 LGHNA and CDR2 YSLEER.

V usage is TRBV7-8 and J usage is TRBJ2-2; maybe TRBD1 (6 bases). V dropped 1 base and J dropped 3 bases, with 9 bases sitting between them. The CDR3 loop spans 15 amino acids. Germline CDR1 is SGHVS and CDR2 is FQNEAQ. The CDR3 DNA reads as TGTGCCAGCAGCTTAGGCAGGGGCCACACCGGGGAGCTGTTTTTT. It is translated as CASSLGRGHTGELFF.

CDR3 in amino acids: CASRATSQNIQYF. The CDR3, as DNA: TGTGCCAGCAGGGCAACGTCCCAAAACATTCAGTACTTC. The rearrangement uses TRBV6-5 and TRBJ2-4; D uncertain. The length of the CDR3 is 13 residues. Germline CDR1 MNHEY, CDR2 SVGAGI. The germline V and J ends were trimmed by 6 bases and 5 bases, with 11 bases remaining between them.

This chain links TRBV19 with TRBJ1-2, with 7 positions matching TRBD1. The CDR3 has 14 residues. The junction had 4 bases not matched to a gene; V was cut back by 4 bases and J by 2 bases. Germline loops: CDR1 LNHDA, CDR2 SQIVND (reference sequence). Here the CDR3 reads CASSTKDRNYGYTF. The CDR3 DNA sequence: TGTGCCAGTAGTACGAAGGACAGGAACTATGGCTACACCTTC.

The V and J genes are TRBV4-2 and TRBJ2-7; 7 positions match TRBD1. Germline trimming cut 0 bases from V and 5 bases from J; bases unmatched to any gene: 7. Germline lookup yields CDR1 LGHNA and CDR2 YNFKEQ. CDR3 length equals 15 residues. This chain's CDR3 is CASSQDRDRVHEQYF. The CDR3 nucleotides read TGTGCCAGCAGCCAAGATCGAGACAGGGTCCACGAGCAGTACTTC.

The chain couples TRBV5-5 to TRBJ2-3; a possible D gene is TRBD1 (5 bases). This CDR3 comprises 13 residues. V lost 5 bases and J 2 bases, leaving 9 bases between the germline ends. The germline gives CDR1 SGHKS, CDR2 YYEKEE (reference sequence). The CDR3 region has the DNA TGTGCCAGCAGACGGACACCCACAGATACGCAGTATTTT. This sequence encodes CASRRTPTDTQYF.

The chain recombines TRBV10-3 with TRBJ1-4; 7 bases are shared with TRBD1. J gave up 8 bases and V 7 bases, and 7 bases lay outside the gene matches. The CDR3 has 13 amino acids. The germline V gene encodes CDR1 ENHRY and CDR2 SYGVKD. The CDR3 sequence: CAITDRAGEKLFF. The CDR3 nucleotides read TGTGCCATCACTGACAGGGCGGGAGAAAAACTGTTTTTT.

A single count supports this clone. This chain joins TRBV20-1 and TRBJ1-2; 7 bases agree with TRBD1. In germline, CDR1 is DFQATT, CDR2 SNEGSKA (reference sequence). The CDR3 is 11 residues long. The ends lost 2 bases at V and 10 bases at J; junction bases unmatched: 4. The DNA of the CDR3 is TGCAGTGCTAGATGGACAGGCCCCTACACCTTC. Protein: CSARWTGPYTF.

The sample holds a few counts of this clone. The CDR3 DNA reads TGTGCCAGCAGCCTCGGGACTAGCGGGAGTCGAAGCACAGATACGCAGTATTTT. Protein: CASSLGTSGSRSTDTQYF. V and J are TRBV7-9 and TRBJ2-3, with 14 bases lining up with TRBD2. The CDR3 is 18 residues long. J gave up 0 bases and V 5 bases, and 7 bases lay outside the gene matches. Germline values: CDR1 SEHNR, CDR2 FQNEAQ (reference sequence).

V usage is TRBV10-3 and J usage is TRBJ2-7, with 9 positions matching TRBD1. The CDR3 is 14 residues long. Germline V lookup: CDR1 ENHRY, CDR2 SYGVKD. With 3 bases clipped from V and 2 bases from J, the junction kept 2 bases outside the gene matches. The CDR3 bases are TGTGCCATCAGTGAATGGGACAGGGCCTACGAGCAGTACTTC. Protein: CAISEWDRAYEQYF.

The V and J genes are TRBV11-2 and TRBJ1-2; no definite D call. This CDR3 has 15 residues. V lost 2 bases and J 4 bases, leaving 14 bases between the germline ends. Germline CDR1 reads SGHAT; CDR2 reads FQNNGV. CDR3 sequence reads: CASSLLVEPIYGYTF. The CDR3, as DNA: TGTGCCAGCAGCTTACTAGTCGAACCCATCTATGGCTACACCTTC.

The chain employs TRBV12-3 or TRBV12-4 and TRBJ1-5; TRBD1 matches at 10 bases. The V gene end was trimmed by 6 bases and the J gene end by 7 bases; junction bases not matched to a gene: 3. This CDR3 is built from 13 residues. CDR3 nucleotides: TGTGCCAGCAGGACAGGGGGCAGACAGCCCCAGCATTTT. This encodes CASRTGGRQPQHF.